These T cell receptor beta chains were read from a single sample in a study of chemoradiotherapy in HPV16-positive cancers. Sequenced by immunoSEQ multiplex PCR; TCRdb stores in-frame clones only, minus some. The data show approximately 8,300 clones, about 83% seen once. Specimen: blood, collected from a patient who underwent chemoradiotherapy. The receptors were sampled from a human donor with HPV-associated anogenital cancer. CDR3s include the opening cysteine and the closing phenylalanine or tryptophan. A D gene is named only where the DNA matches it firmly. Only some rows state a clone size, as once, few, many or a class for expanded clones.

>TRBJ2-3|TRBV19|.|TRBD2
CASSQGASGGFTDTQYF
TGTGCCAGTAGTCAGGGGGCTAGCGGGGGGTTCACAGATACGCAGTATTTT
>TRBJ1-6|TRBV6-1|.|.
CASSEAASGGGSPLHF
TGTGCCAGCAGTGAAGCGGCGTCCGGGGGTGGTTCACCCCTCCACTTT
>TRBJ1-1|TRBV5-1|.|.
CASSLRGTEAFF
TGCGCCAGCAGCTTGAGGGGGACTGAAGCTTTCTTT
>TRBJ1-6|TRBV7-2|few|.
CASSLRGGNSPLHF
TGTGCCAGCAGCCTGAGAGGGGGGAATTCACCCCTCCACTTT
>TRBJ2-7|TRBV5-6|.|.
CASSSRMRSYEQYF
TGTGCCAGCAGCTCCCGCATGCGGTCCTACGAGCAGTACTTC
>TRBJ1-2|TRBV30|.|TRBD1
CAWWKGTGNYGYTF
TGTGCCTGGTGGAAAGGGACAGGGAACTATGGCTACACCTTC
>TRBJ1-1|TRBV4-1|.|TRBD1
CASSSPGTGNTEAFF
TGCGCCAGCAGCAGTCCCGGGACAGGGAACACTGAAGCTTTCTTT
>TRBJ2-1|TRBV11-2|.|.
CASSLAEGSYNEQFF
TGTGCCAGCAGCTTAGCAGAGGGCTCCTACAATGAGCAGTTCTTC
>TRBJ2-2|TRBV18|.|TRBD2
CASSRDYLNTGELFF
TGTGCCAGCTCACGGGACTACCTGAACACCGGGGAGCTGTTTTTT
>TRBJ2-6|TRBV4-3|.|TRBD2
CASSRVLAGGGGANVLTF
TGCGCCAGCAGCCGGGTGCTAGCGGGGGGAGGAGGGGCCAACGTCCTGACTTTC
>TRBJ2-1|TRBV6-5|.|.
CASSYIGEQFF
TGTGCCAGCAGTTACATTGGTGAGCAGTTCTTC
>TRBJ1-1|TRBV6-6|.|.
CASIRGTEAFF
TGTGCCAGCATCAGGGGCACTGAAGCTTTCTTT
>TRBJ2-2|TRBV9|.|TRBD2
CASSPGLAGGTGELFF
TGTGCCAGCAGCCCGGGACTAGCGGGGGGGACCGGGGAGCTGTTTTTT